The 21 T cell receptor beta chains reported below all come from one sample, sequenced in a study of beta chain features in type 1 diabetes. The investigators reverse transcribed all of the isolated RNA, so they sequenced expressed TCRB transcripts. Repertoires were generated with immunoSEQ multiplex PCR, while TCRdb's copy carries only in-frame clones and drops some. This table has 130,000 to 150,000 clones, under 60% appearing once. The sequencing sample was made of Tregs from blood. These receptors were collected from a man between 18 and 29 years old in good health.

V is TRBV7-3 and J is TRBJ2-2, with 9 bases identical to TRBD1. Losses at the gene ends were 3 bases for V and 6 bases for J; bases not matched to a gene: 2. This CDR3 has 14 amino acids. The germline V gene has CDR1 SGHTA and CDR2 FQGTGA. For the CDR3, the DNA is TGTGCCAGCAGCTTGGGACAGGGCCCCGGGGAGCTGTTTTTT. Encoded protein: CASSLGQGPGELFF. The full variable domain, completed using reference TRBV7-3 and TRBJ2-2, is GAGVSQTPSNKVTEKGKYVELRCDPISGHTALYWYRQSLGQGPEFLIYFQGTGAADDSGLPNDRFFAVRPEGSVSTLKIQRTERGDSAVYLCASSLGQGPGELFFGEGSRLTVL.

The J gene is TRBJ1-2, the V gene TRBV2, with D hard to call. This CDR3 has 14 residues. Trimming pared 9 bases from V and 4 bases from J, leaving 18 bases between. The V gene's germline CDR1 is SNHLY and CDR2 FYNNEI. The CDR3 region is CASRTGSGFYGYTF. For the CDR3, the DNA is TGTGCCAGTAGAACGGGATCAGGATTCTATGGCTACACCTTC.

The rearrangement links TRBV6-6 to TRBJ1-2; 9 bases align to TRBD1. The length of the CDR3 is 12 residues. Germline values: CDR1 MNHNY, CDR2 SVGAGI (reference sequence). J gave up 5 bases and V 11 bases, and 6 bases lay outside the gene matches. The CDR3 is CASTGGAYGYTF. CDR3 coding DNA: TGTGCCTCCACAGGGGGCGCGTATGGCTACACCTTC.

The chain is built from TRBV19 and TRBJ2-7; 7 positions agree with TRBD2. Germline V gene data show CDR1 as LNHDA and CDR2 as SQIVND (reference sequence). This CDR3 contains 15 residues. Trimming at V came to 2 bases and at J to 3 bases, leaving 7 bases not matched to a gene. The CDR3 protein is CASSIILGLSYEQYF. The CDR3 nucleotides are TGTGCCAGTAGTATAATTCTGGGACTAAGCTACGAGCAGTACTTC. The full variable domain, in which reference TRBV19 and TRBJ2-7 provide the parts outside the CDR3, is DGGITQSPKYLFRKEGQNVTLSCEQNLNHDAMYWYRQDPGQGLRLIYYSQIVNDFQKGDIAEGYSVSREKKESFPLTVTSAQKNPTAFYLCASSIILGLSYEQYFGPGTRLTVT.

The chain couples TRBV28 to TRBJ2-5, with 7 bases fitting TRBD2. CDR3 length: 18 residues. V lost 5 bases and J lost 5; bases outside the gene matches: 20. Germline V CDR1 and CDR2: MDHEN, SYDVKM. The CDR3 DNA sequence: TGTGCCAGCAGTCGAGCGCGGGGAGGAGCGGGGTTGGGGGAGACCCAGTACTTC. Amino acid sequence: CASSRARGGAGLGETQYF.

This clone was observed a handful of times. CDR3 coding DNA: TGTGCCAGCAGCTCTACCCTAGCGGGAGGAATGGATGAGCAGTTCTTC. Its translation is CASSSTLAGGMDEQFF. The genes are TRBV7-2 and TRBJ2-1, with 11 bases fitting TRBD2. The germline V gene encodes CDR1 SGHTA and CDR2 FQGNSA. After removal of 4 bases from V and 8 bases from J, the junction contained 10 bases not matched to a gene. The CDR3 is made up of 16 amino acids.

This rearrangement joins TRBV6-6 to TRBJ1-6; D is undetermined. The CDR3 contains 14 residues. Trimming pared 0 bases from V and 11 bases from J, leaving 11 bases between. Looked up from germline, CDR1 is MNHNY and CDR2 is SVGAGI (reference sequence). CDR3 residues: CASSYSGLEAPLHF. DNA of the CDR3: TGTGCCAGCAGTTACTCGGGCCTTGAAGCACCCCTCCACTTT.

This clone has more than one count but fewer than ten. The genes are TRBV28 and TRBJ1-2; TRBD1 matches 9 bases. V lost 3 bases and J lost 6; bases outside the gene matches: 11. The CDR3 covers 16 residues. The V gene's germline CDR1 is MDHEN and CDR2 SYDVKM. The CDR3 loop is CASSFRDRVVADGYTF. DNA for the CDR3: TGTGCCAGCAGTTTCCGGGACAGGGTGGTGGCGGATGGCTACACCTTC.

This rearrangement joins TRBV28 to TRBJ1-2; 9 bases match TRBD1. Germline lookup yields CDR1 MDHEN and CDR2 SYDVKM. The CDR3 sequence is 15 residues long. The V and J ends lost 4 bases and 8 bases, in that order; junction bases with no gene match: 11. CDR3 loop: CASSSPGQGPKGYTF. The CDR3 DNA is TGTGCCAGCAGTTCACCGGGACAGGGCCCTAAAGGCTACACCTTC.

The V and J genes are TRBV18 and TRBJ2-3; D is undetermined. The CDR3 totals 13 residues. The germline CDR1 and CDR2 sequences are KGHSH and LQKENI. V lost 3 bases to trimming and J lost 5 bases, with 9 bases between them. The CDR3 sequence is CASSPGDLDTQYF. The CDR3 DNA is TGTGCCAGCTCACCCGGAGATTTAGATACGCAGTATTTT.

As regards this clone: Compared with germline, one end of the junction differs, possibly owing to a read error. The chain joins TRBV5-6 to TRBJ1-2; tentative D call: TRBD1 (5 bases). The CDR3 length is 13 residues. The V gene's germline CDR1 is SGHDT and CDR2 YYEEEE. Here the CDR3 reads CASSLGWRRGCTF. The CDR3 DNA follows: TGTGCCAGCAGCTTGGGATGGAGAAGGGGCTGCACCTTC.

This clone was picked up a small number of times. The CDR3 region is CASSPRLGSTDTQYF. The CDR3 DNA is TGTGCCAGCAGTCCTCGACTAGGTAGCACAGATACGCAGTATTTT. V usage is TRBV6-5 and J usage is TRBJ2-3; D may be TRBD2 (6 bases). CDR3 length: 15 residues. V lost 5 bases and J lost 0, with 12 bases in between. Germline assignment: CDR1 MNHEY and CDR2 SVGAGI.

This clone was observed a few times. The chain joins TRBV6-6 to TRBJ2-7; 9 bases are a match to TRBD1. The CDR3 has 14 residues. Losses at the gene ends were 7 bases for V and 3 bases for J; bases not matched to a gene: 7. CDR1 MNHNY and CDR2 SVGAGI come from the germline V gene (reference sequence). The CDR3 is CASKTGQGFYEQYF. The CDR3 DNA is TGTGCCAGCAAAACGGGACAGGGCTTCTACGAGCAGTACTTC.

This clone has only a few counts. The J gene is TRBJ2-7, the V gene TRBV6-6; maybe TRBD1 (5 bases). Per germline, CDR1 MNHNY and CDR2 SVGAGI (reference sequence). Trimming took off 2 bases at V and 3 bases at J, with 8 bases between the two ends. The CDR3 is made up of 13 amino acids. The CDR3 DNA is TGTGCCAGCAGTTACCGTGACAGCTACGAGCAGTACTTC. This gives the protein CASSYRDSYEQYF.

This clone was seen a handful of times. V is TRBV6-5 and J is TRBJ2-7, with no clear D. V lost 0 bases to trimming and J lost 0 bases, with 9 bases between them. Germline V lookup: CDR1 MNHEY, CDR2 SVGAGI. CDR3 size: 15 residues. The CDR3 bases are TGTGCCAGCAGTTACTCGAGGCAGAGCTCCTACGAGCAGTACTTC. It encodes CASSYSRQSSYEQYF.

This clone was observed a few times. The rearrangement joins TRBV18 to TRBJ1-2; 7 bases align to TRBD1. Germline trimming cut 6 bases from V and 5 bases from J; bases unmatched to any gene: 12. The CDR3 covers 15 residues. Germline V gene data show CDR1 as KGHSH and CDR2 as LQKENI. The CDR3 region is CASSPSDRAGYGYTF. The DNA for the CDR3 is TGTGCCAGCTCGCCTTCCGACAGGGCAGGATATGGCTACACCTTC.

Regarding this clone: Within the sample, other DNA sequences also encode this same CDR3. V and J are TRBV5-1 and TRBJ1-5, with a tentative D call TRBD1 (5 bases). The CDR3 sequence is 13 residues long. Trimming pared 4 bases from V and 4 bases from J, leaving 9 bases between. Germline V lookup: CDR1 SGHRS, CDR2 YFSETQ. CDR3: CASSRGENQPQHF. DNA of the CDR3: TGCGCCAGCAGCAGGGGTGAAAATCAGCCCCAGCATTTT.

In DNA, the CDR3 is TGTGCCAGCAGCTTTTTACCGGGACTAGCGGGAAGCACAGATACGCAGTATTTT. Its protein is CASSFLPGLAGSTDTQYF. V and J are TRBV13 and TRBJ2-3, with TRBD2 matching 13 bases. Germline values: CDR1 PRHDT, CDR2 FYEKMQ (reference sequence). With 3 bases clipped from V and 0 bases from J, the junction kept 6 bases outside the gene matches. This CDR3 has 18 amino acids.

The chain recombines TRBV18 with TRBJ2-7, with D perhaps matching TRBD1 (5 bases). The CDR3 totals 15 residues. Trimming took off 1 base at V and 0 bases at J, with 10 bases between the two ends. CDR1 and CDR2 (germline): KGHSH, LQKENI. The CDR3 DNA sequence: TGTGCCAGCTCACCACAAAGGGGCAGCTCCTACGAGCAGTACTTC. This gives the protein CASSPQRGSSYEQYF.

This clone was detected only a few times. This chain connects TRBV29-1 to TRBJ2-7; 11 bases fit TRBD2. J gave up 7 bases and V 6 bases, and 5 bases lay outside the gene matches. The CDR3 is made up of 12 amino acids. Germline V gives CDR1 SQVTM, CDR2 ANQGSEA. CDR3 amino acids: CSVTSGSGEQYF. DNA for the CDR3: TGCAGCGTCACTAGCGGGAGTGGAGAGCAGTACTTC.

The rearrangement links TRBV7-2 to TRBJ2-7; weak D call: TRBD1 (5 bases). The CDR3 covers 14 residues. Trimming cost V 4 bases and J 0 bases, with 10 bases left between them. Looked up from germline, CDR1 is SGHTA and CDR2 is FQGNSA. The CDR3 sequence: CASSSRQSSYEQYF. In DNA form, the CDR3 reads TGTGCCAGCAGCTCCAGACAGAGCTCCTACGAGCAGTACTTC.